Described below is a single T cell receptor beta chain sequence and its context. Participants came from about two dozen US areas, aged roughly 18 to 90 years. Assignment of participants to cohorts was predicated upon participant-reported clinical history. The sample is drawn from a study of blood T cell repertoires in COVID-19. Study information: PBMCs, B-cell-depleted T cells, or T cells provided the cDNA or gDNA that made up the material.

Original analysis: Reference gene primer amplification gave nucleated cell count estimates. The protocol was immunoSEQ multiplex PCR, while the TCRdb copy is restricted to in-frame clones and leaves out a portion. V, J and clone size derive from that table, while D and trimming were established from the DNA sequence. Here the sample spans around 300,000 clones, more than 80% being singletons. V shed 2 bases and J 4 bases; nucleotides not matched to a gene: 9. Germline-derived CDR1 and CDR2 are MNHEY and SVGAGI. This CDR3 is built from 16 residues. V usage is TRBV6-5 and J usage is TRBJ1-1; the match to TRBD1 covers 8 bases. The sequence came from a woman aged 18-29 years who had recovered from COVID-19. Sequencing input: PBMCs or T cells enriched from blood (not recorded which). CDR3 region: CASSYEAGQGITEAFF. CDR3 bases: TGTGCCAGCAGTTACGAGGCAGGACAGGGTATCACTGAAGCTTTCTTT.